This T cell receptor beta chain emerged from a study of T cells in Graves' hyperthyroidism and ophthalmopathy. The CDR3 has 15 amino acids. The V and J ends lost 5 bases and 7 bases, in that order; junction bases with no gene match: 9. Germline-derived CDR1 and CDR2 are SEHNR and FQNEAQ (reference sequence). RNA transcripts yielded amplified TCR beta CDR3 regions. HTBI primers were used for first-round RT-PCR of the TCR CDR3. MiXCR, run by TCRdb on the multiplex PCR reads, gives a single entry per CDR3 protein. The sample records about 500,000 distinct CDR3 sequences, roughly 16% being singletons. Findings and limits, study-wide: Blood samples included most of the expanded thyroid clonotypes exceeding 0.001. Ophthalmopathy was told apart from stable hyperthyroidism by a 13 V-J model.

Ten or more counts support this clonotype. Its antigen is still unknown. Active moderate-to-severe ophthalmopathy, Clinical Activity Score at least 3, NOSPECS at least 4, under 3 months' duration. Isolation of PBMCs was performed on 8.5 to 10 ml fresh peripheral blood. This sequence joins TRBV7-9 and TRBJ2-3; TRBD2 matches 10 bases. The clonotype was recovered from a woman in her thirties with Graves' ophthalmopathy. The specimen was blood. The chain's CDR3 is CASSTKRTSGYTQYF. For the CDR3, the DNA is TGTGCCAGCAGCACCAAGAGGACTAGCGGATATACGCAGTATTTT.